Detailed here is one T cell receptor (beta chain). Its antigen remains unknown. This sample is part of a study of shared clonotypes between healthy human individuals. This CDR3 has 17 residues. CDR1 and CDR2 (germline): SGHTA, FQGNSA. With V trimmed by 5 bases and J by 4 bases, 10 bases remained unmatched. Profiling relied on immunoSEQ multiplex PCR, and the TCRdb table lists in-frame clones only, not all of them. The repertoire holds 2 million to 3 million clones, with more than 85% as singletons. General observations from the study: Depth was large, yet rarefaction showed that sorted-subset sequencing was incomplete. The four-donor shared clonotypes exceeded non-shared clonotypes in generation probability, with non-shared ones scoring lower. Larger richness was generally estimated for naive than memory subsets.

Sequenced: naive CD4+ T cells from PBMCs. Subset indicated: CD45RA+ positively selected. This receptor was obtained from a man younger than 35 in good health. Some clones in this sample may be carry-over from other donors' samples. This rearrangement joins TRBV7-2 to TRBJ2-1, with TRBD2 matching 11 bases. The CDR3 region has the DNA TGTGCCAGCAGCGAAGCCCCGGGACTAGCGGTTTACAATGAGCAGTTCTTC. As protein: CASSEAPGLAVYNEQFF. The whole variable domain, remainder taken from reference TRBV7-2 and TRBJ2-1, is GAGVSQSPSNKVTEKGKDVELRCDPISGHTALYWYRQSLGQGLEFLIYFQGNSAPDKSGLPSDRFSAERTGGSVSTLTIQRTQQEDSAVYLCASSEAPGLAVYNEQFFGPGTRLTVL.